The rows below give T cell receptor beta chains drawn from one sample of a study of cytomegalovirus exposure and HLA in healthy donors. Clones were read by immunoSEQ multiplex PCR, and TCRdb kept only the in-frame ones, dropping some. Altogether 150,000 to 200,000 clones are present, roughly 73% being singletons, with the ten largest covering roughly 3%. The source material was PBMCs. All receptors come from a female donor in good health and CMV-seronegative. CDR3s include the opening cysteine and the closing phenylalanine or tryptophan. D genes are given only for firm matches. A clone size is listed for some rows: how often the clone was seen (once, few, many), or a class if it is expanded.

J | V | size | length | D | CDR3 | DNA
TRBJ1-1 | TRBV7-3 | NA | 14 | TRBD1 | CASSPQGVLTEAFF | TGTGCCAGCAGTCCTCAGGGGGTGCTCACTGAAGCTTTCTTT
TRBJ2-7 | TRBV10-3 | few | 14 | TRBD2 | CAIRGAGDPYEQYF | TGTGCCATCAGGGGAGCGGGAGACCCCTACGAGCAGTACTTC
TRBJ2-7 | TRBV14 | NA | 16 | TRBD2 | CASSQGLAGAGYEQYF | TGTGCCAGCAGCCAAGGACTAGCGGGAGCGGGTTACGAGCAGTACTTC
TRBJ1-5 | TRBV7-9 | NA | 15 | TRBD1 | CASSPQGMGNQPQHF | TGTGCCAGCAGCCCACAGGGGATGGGCAATCAGCCCCAGCATTTT
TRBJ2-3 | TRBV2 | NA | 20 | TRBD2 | CASNFPGTSGRTGVTDTQYF | TGTGCCAGCAATTTCCCCGGGACTAGCGGGAGGACGGGGGTCACAGATACGCAGTATTTT
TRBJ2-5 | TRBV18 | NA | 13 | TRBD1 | CASSRGQGETQYF | TGTGCCAGCTCCCGCGGACAGGGTGAGACCCAGTACTTC
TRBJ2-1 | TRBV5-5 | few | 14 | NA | CASSYTTGAGEQFF | TGTGCCAGCAGCTATACGACAGGTGCCGGGGAGCAGTTCTTC
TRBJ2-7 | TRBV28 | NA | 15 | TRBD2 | CASSFGTSGFYEQYF | TGTGCCAGCAGTTTCGGGACTAGCGGTTTTTACGAGCAGTACTTC
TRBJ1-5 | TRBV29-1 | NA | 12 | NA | CSVRQTNQPQHF | TGCAGCGTTCGACAGACTAATCAGCCCCAGCATTTT
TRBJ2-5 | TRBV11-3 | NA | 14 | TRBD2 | CASSFSGRAETQYF | TGTGCCAGCAGCTTCAGCGGGAGGGCCGAAACCCAGTACTTC
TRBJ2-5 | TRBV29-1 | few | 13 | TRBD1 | CSVMQGAGETQYF | TGCAGCGTTATGCAGGGGGCTGGAGAGACCCAGTACTTC
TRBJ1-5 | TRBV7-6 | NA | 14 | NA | CASSLLQGNQPQHF | TGTGCCAGCAGCTTACTACAGGGCAATCAGCCCCAGCATTTT
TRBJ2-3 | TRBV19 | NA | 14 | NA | CASSTGGRTDTQYF | TGTGCCAGTAGTACCGGGGGGCGGACAGATACGCAGTATTTT
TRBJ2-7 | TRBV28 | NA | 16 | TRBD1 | CASSFWPGQGVYEQYF | TGTGCCAGCAGTTTTTGGCCGGGACAGGGGGTCTACGAGCAGTACTTC
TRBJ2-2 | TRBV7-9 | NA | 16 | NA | CSSSLRTTLDTGELFF | TGTTCCAGCAGCTTACGGACTACCCTGGACACCGGGGAGCTGTTTTTT
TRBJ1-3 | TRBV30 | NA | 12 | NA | CAWSGQGSTIYF | TGTGCCTGGAGTGGCCAGGGGAGCACCATATATTTT
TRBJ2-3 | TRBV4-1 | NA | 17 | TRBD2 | CASSNLPSGPSTDTQYF | TGCGCCAGCAGCAACTTGCCTAGCGGGCCTAGCACAGATACGCAGTATTTT
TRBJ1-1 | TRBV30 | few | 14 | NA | CAWSGRLRGTEAFF | TGTGCCTGGAGTGGGAGGTTACGGGGGACTGAAGCTTTCTTT
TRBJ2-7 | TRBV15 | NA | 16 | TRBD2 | CATSRDLTSGSYEQYF | TGTGCCACCAGCAGAGATCTAACTAGCGGTTCCTACGAGCAGTACTTC
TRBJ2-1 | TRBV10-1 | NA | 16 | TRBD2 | CASSDIAGDKANEQFF | TGCGCCAGCAGTGATATAGCGGGAGATAAGGCCAATGAGCAGTTCTTC
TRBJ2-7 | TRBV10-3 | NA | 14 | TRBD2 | CAIREAGRSYEQYF | TGTGCCATCCGGGAGGCAGGGCGCTCCTACGAGCAGTACTTC
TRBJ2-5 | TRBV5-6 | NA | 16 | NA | CASSLPTVLGLETQYF | TGTGCCAGCAGCTTGCCGACAGTCCTAGGGCTAGAGACCCAGTACTTC
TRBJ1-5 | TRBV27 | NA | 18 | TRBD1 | CASSFHPGGQGSNQPQHF | TGTGCCAGCAGTTTTCATCCCGGGGGACAGGGTAGCAATCAGCCCCAGCATTTT
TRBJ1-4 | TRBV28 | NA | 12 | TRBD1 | CASSWDRKKLFF | TGTGCCAGCAGCTGGGACAGGAAGAAACTGTTTTTT
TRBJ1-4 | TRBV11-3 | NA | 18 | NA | CASSLYPTGWETREKLFF | TGTGCCAGCAGCTTATATCCTACAGGGTGGGAGACGAGGGAAAAACTGTTTTTT
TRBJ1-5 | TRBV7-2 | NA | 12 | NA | CASSSVNQPQHF | TGTGCCAGCAGCTCGGTTAATCAGCCCCAGCATTTT
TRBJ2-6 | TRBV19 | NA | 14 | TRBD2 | CASSIGEGTGVLTF | TGTGCCAGTAGTATAGGGGAGGGTACGGGCGTCCTGACTTTC
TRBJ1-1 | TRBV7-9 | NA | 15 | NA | CASSLRQGGNTEAFF | TGTGCCAGCAGCTTAAGGCAGGGAGGGAACACTGAAGCTTTCTTT
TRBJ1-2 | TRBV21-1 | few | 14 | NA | CASSPRQGSHGYTF | TGTGCCAGCAGCCCACGACAGGGATCCCATGGCTACACCTTC
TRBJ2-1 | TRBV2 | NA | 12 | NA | CATLRDYNEQFF | TGTGCCACCCTCCGGGACTACAATGAGCAGTTCTTC
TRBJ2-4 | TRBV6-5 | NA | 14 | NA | CASRRDVAKNIQYF | TGTGCCAGCAGGCGGGACGTAGCCAAAAACATTCAGTACTTC
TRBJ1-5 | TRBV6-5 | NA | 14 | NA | CASSSVWSNQPQHF | TGTGCCAGCAGTTCAGTCTGGAGCAATCAGCCCCAGCATTTT
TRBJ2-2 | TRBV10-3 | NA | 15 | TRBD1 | CAIKPGQVSTGELFF | TGTGCCATCAAACCGGGACAGGTTTCCACCGGGGAGCTGTTTTTT
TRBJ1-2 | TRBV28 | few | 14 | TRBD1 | CASSTLTGDGGYTF | TGTGCCAGCAGCACTTTAACAGGGGATGGCGGCTACACCTTC
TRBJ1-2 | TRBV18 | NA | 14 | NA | CASSPPSAVYGYTF | TGTGCCAGCTCACCACCTTCCGCGGTTTACGGCTACACCTTC
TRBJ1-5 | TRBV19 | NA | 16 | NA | CASSKDRLPDNQPQHF | TGTGCCAGTAGCAAAGACAGGTTACCGGACAATCAGCCCCAGCATTTT
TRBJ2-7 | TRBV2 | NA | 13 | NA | CASSEVGVNEQYF | TGTGCCAGCAGTGAAGTGGGAGTCAACGAGCAGTACTTC
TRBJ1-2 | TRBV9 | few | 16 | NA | CASSVEPRSQNYGYTF | TGTGCCAGCAGCGTAGAGCCAAGGAGTCAAAACTATGGCTACACCTTC
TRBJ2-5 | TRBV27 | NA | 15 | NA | CASSLAGFFKETQYF | TGTGCCAGCAGTTTGGCGGGGTTTTTTAAAGAGACCCAGTACTTC
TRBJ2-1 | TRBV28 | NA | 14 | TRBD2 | CAIKEREGLDEQFF | TGTGCCATAAAGGAGCGGGAGGGCCTGGATGAGCAGTTCTTC
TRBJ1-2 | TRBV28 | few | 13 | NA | CASKIGPNYGYTF | TGTGCCAGCAAAATTGGGCCTAACTATGGCTACACCTTC
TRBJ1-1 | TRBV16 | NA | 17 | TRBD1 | CASSLFLGQGGNTEAFF | TGTGCCAGCAGCCTTTTTTTAGGACAGGGGGGCAACACTGAAGCTTTCTTT
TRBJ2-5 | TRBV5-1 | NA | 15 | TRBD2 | CASRRTSGSFETQYF | TGCGCCAGCAGAAGGACTAGCGGGAGTTTTGAGACCCAGTACTTC
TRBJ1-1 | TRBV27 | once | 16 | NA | CASNLVAVTSNTEAFF | TGTGCCAGCAACTTGGTAGCGGTTACCTCCAACACTGAAGCTTTCTTT
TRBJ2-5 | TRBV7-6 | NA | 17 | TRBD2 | CASSPRVGRGGKETQYF | TGTGCCAGCAGCCCCAGGGTAGGGCGGGGGGGTAAAGAGACCCAGTACTTC
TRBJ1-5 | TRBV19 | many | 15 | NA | CASSTGTNSNQPQHF | TGTGCCAGTAGTACCGGGACAAATTCGAATCAGCCCCAGCATTTT